The rows below give T cell receptor beta chains drawn from one sample of a study of blood T cells in healthy people across ages. In TCRdb, the 5' RACE reads were re-called with MiXCR into one record per CDR3 protein. This sample has 790,000 or so distinct CDR3 sequences; about half occur once, and the top ten carry over 15%. The sequenced sample was blood. The receptors derive from an elderly man in good health. CDR3s include the opening cysteine and the closing phenylalanine or tryptophan. A D gene is named only where the DNA matches it firmly. Where a row states a size, it is once, few, many or the class of an expanded clone; other rows omit it.

J gene | clone size | V gene | D gene | CDR3 protein | CDR3 DNA
TRBJ2-7 | - | TRBV20-1 | TRBD2 | CSARGVLAGSSYEQYF | TGCAGTGCTAGGGGGGTTCTAGCGGGGAGCTCCTACGAGCAGTACTTC
TRBJ2-7 | few | TRBV7-2 | TRBD2 | CASSSSGMSSYEQYF | TGTGCCAGCAGCTCTAGCGGGATGAGCTCCTACGAGCAGTACTTC
TRBJ2-1 | few | TRBV27 | - | CASSLRRGYNEQFF | TGTGCCAGCAGTTTGCGGAGGGGGTACAATGAGCAGTTCTTC
TRBJ2-1 | - | TRBV19 | TRBD2 | CASSLRGGQLGQFF | TGTGCCAGTAGTTTGCGGGGGGGCCAGTTGGGTCAGTTCTTC
TRBJ2-1 | once | TRBV4-1 | TRBD2 | CASSQDFASGGNNEQFF | TGCGCCAGCAGCCAAGATTTTGCAAGCGGGGGAAACAATGAGCAGTTCTTC
TRBJ2-4 | - | TRBV7-2 | TRBD2 | CASSLAGTSSDIQYF | TGTGCCAGCAGCTTAGCGGGGACTAGCTCGGACATTCAGTACTTC
TRBJ1-1 | once | TRBV18 | - | CASLNQGQRDTEAFF | TGTGCCAGCCTGAACCAAGGACAGAGGGACACTGAAGCTTTCTTT
TRBJ2-7 | - | TRBV27 | - | CASSPSTSHDEQYF | TGTGCCAGCAGTCCTTCGACCTCTCACGACGAGCAGTACTTC
TRBJ2-7 | - | TRBV5-1 | TRBD2 | CASSLYGRATDEQYF | TGCGCCAGCAGCTTGTACGGGAGGGCTACCGACGAGCAGTACTTC
TRBJ2-7 | - | TRBV7-9 | TRBD2 | CASSLARGLAGDRSSYNEQYF | TGTGCCAGCAGCTTAGCAAGGGGACTAGCGGGAGATAGGAGCTCCTACAATGAGCAGTACTTC
TRBJ2-5 | - | TRBV5-1 | - | CASSLEGAYQETQYF | TGCGCCAGCAGCCTAGAAGGGGCTTACCAAGAGACCCAGTACTTC
TRBJ2-3 | - | TRBV6-1 | TRBD1 | CASSENTGGSTDTQYF | TGTGCCAGCAGTGAAAACACAGGGGGTTCCACAGATACGCAGTATTTT
TRBJ1-2 | - | TRBV5-1 | TRBD1 | CAGSEVPGQGNYGYTF | TGCGCCGGCAGCGAAGTCCCGGGACAGGGAAACTATGGCTACACCTTC
TRBJ2-7 | - | TRBV29-1 | - | CSVDLGSYEQYF | TGCAGCGTTGATTTGGGCAGCTACGAGCAGTACTTC
TRBJ1-2 | many | TRBV3-1 | - | CASSQGGHGYTF | TGTGCCAGCAGCCAAGGAGGTCATGGCTACACCTTC
TRBJ2-1 | many | TRBV29-1 | - | CSVGVGRGDEQFF | TGCAGCGTGGGGGTAGGCAGGGGCGATGAGCAGTTCTTC
TRBJ2-3 | - | TRBV20-1 | TRBD2 | CSAKPGLVMTDTQYF | TGCAGTGCTAAACCGGGACTAGTAATGACAGATACGCAGTATTTT
TRBJ2-1 | - | TRBV14 | - | CASSPSAGSGNEQFF | TGTGCCAGCAGCCCTAGCGCGGGATCAGGGAATGAGCAGTTCTTC
TRBJ2-7 | few | TRBV25-1 | - | CASTRDGSYEQYF | TGTGCCAGCACCCGGGACGGCTCCTACGAGCAGTACTTC
TRBJ2-3 | - | TRBV12-3/TRBV12-4 | - | CASSSPGTITDTQYF | TGTGCCAGCAGTTCGCCCGGGACCATCACAGATACGCAGTATTTT
TRBJ2-3 | - | TRBV20-1 | TRBD2 | CSARELGLALTDTQYF | TGCAGTGCTAGAGAGCTGGGACTAGCCCTCACAGATACGCAGTATTTT
TRBJ2-1 | - | TRBV4-3 | - | CASSQEGGRVLAPYNEQFF | TGCGCCAGCAGCCAAGAAGGAGGAAGGGTTCTAGCGCCCTACAATGAGCAGTTCTTC
TRBJ2-7 | - | TRBV29-1 | TRBD2 | CSVDPGETSDEQYF | TGCAGCGTTGACCCGGGAGAGACTAGCGACGAGCAGTACTTC
TRBJ2-7 | - | TRBV4-1 | - | CASSQMVGGERLEQYF | TGCGCCAGCAGCCAAATGGTAGGAGGGGAACGGCTCGAGCAGTACTTC
TRBJ2-7 | - | TRBV7-9 | - | CASSFPVGRGGETLYF | TGTGCCAGCAGCTTTCCGGTCGGCAGGGGTGGAGAGACCCTGTACTTC
TRBJ2-5 | - | TRBV5-6 | TRBD2 | CASSWRLAGVRGEQYF | TGTGCCAGCAGCTGGAGGCTAGCGGGAGTTAGAGGTGAGCAGTACTTC
TRBJ2-5 | - | TRBV6-1 | - | CASSWAPQETQYF | TGTGCCAGCAGTTGGGCCCCCCAAGAGACCCAGTACTTC
TRBJ2-4 | once | TRBV4-2 | - | CASREGSNIIQYF | TGTGCCAGCCGGGAAGGAAGTAATATCATTCAGTACTTC
TRBJ2-1 | - | TRBV7-3 | TRBD2 | CASSTLSGYEQFF | TGTGCCAGCAGCACCCTTAGCGGGTATGAGCAGTTCTTC
TRBJ2-2 | few | TRBV6-1 | TRBD1 | CASLLDRANTGELFF | TGTGCCAGTTTATTGGACAGGGCGAACACCGGGGAGCTGTTTTTT
TRBJ2-3 | - | TRBV14 | - | CASSQQQGLSTDTQYF | TGTGCCAGCAGCCAACAACAGGGACTGAGCACAGATACGCAGTATTTT
TRBJ1-5 | - | TRBV28 | TRBD1 | CASSSIQGGNQPQHF | TGTGCCAGCAGTTCGATACAGGGGGGAAATCAGCCCCAGCATTTT
TRBJ2-1 | - | TRBV12-3/TRBV12-4 | TRBD2 | CASRYAGTSGNEQFF | TGTGCCAGCAGATACGCCGGGACTAGCGGGAATGAGCAGTTCTTC
TRBJ1-6 | - | TRBV13 | TRBD1 | CASSARGPNSPLHF | TGTGCCAGCAGCGCCAGGGGGCCTAATTCACCCCTCCACTTT
TRBJ2-5 | - | TRBV20-1 | - | CSARDPGVQETQYF | TGCAGTGCTAGAGATCCTGGCGTCCAGGAGACCCAGTACTTC
TRBJ2-1 | - | TRBV9 | - | CASSVVPAHATADYNEQFF | TGTGCCAGCAGCGTGGTCCCCGCTCACGCTACAGCAGACTACAATGAGCAGTTCTTC
TRBJ1-5 | once | TRBV6-5 | TRBD1 | CASSRTGHQPQHF | TGTGCCAGCAGCCGGACAGGGCACCAGCCCCAGCATTTT
TRBJ2-5 | few | TRBV6-5 | - | CASSYHGNQETQYF | TGTGCCAGCAGTTATCACGGTAACCAAGAGACCCAGTACTTC
TRBJ2-3 | - | TRBV24-1 | TRBD2 | CATSDPLSGRGADTQYF | TGTGCCACCAGTGACCCCTTAAGCGGGAGGGGGGCAGATACGCAGTATTTT
TRBJ2-7 | - | TRBV7-9 | - | CASSPPPGNEQYF | TGTGCCAGCAGCCCCCCCCCGGGAAACGAGCAGTACTTC
TRBJ1-4 | - | TRBV7-2 | - | CASSWQVSSQGEKLFF | TGTGCCAGCAGCTGGCAGGTTTCTTCACAAGGGGAAAAACTGTTTTTT